This T cell receptor (beta chain) was recorded in a study of blood T cell repertoires in COVID-19. Sequencing used immunoSEQ multiplex PCR; TCRdb keeps in-frame clones, though not all of them. The sample includes 350,000 to 450,000 clones, roughly nine tenths of them seen just once. The CDR3 runs to 12 residues. Trimming cost V 6 bases and J 2 bases, with 8 bases left between them. The germline gives CDR1 MNHEY, CDR2 SVGAGI. Participants were placed into cohorts based on the clinical history they reported. This receptor was taken from a man aged 25 to 40 who had recovered from COVID-19. The sequenced material came from PBMCs or T cells enriched from blood (not recorded which). The rearrangement joins TRBV6-5 to TRBJ2-7; D might be TRBD1 (5 bases). The CDR3: CASSLTAYEQYF. CDR3 nucleotides: TGTGCCAGCAGCTTGACAGCCTACGAGCAGTACTTC.